This T cell receptor (beta chain) derives from a study of T-cell reconstitution after alpha-beta-depleted transplantation in children. Preparation of the TCRbeta library was carried out with unique molecular identifiers. TCRdb re-derived calls from the PCR reads in MiXCR, one entry per CDR3 protein. The sample lists approximately 400,000 distinct CDR3 sequences; approximately 10% were seen once. Trimming cost V 3 bases and J 3 bases; bases outside gene matches: 2. Per the germline V gene, CDR1 is MNHEY and CDR2 is SMNVEV (reference sequence). The CDR3 sequence is 15 residues long. Here the sequenced sample was PBMCs from the stem cell graft donor, taken from the stem cell graft. The chain is built from TRBV27 and TRBJ2-1; 10 bases are a match to TRBD2. The sequence came from a human donor who donated a stem cell graft to a child with acute myeloid leukemia. The CDR3 protein is CASSFLAGGYNEQFF. The DNA for the CDR3 is TGTGCCAGCAGTTTTTTAGCGGGAGGCTACAATGAGCAGTTCTTC.